The TCR beta chain under discussion was sequenced for a study of CD8 T cells in Susac syndrome. The study's findings and limits: Clonal expansion of CD8+ cells in Susac peaked in TEMRA cells (and in active patients).

About this clonotype itself: Its antigen is undetermined.

Germline CDR1 SGHVS, CDR2 FNYEAQ. The CDR3 is 15 amino acids. With V trimmed by 8 bases and J by 5 bases, 10 bases remained unmatched. RNA was extracted with the RNeasy kit, and a quantity of about 0.45 to 1 ug was reverse transcribed using random hexamers. TCRdb reanalysed the immunoSEQ multiplex PCR reads using MiXCR and keeps one entry per CDR3 protein. The sample gives 70,000 to 100,000 distinct CDR3 sequences, 95% to 97% of which show up once; approximately 0.39% is in the top ten. V gene TRBV7-6 combines with J gene TRBJ2-5; 11 nucleotides align to TRBD2. The TCR was taken from a human donor with Susac syndrome. What was sequenced was CD8+ T cells from PBMCs. The CDR3 nucleotides read TGTGCCAGCGGCGATAGCGGGGGGGCCCGGGAGACCCAGTACTTC. Encoded protein: CASGDSGGARETQYF.